The rows below give T cell receptor beta chains drawn from one sample of a study of control samples from healthy donors and cancer patients. Clones were sequenced by immunoSEQ multiplex PCR, and TCRdb holds only the in-frame ones, with some missing. The sample includes tens of thousands of clones, under 90% of them seen just once. The specimen was blood. The receptors originated from a man in his forties or fifties in good health. Both conserved end residues are part of each CDR3. D genes are given only for firm matches. The size field is filled for only some rows; it gives once, few, many or a size class.

J gene | V gene | D gene | clone size | CDR3 length | CDR3 protein | CDR3 DNA
TRBJ1-2 | TRBV9 | TRBD1 | few | 20 | CASSVGRGWAGSLSNYGYTF | TGTGCCAGCAGCGTAGGCAGGGGGTGGGCAGGATCACTCTCTAACTATGGCTACACCTTC
TRBJ2-2 | TRBV2 | - | few | 13 | CASSGVVAGELFF | TGTGCCAGCAGTGGTGTGGTCGCCGGGGAGCTGTTTTTT
TRBJ1-1 | TRBV30 | - | - | 15 | CAWSVPFGGVGEAFF | TGTGCCTGGAGTGTACCGTTCGGGGGAGTTGGGGAAGCTTTCTTT
TRBJ1-1 | TRBV6-5 | - | - | 12 | CASTLLGTEAFF | TGTGCCAGCACCCTATTGGGGACTGAAGCTTTCTTT
TRBJ2-7 | TRBV30 | - | - | 13 | CAWSERAPYEQYF | TGTGCCTGGAGTGAGAGGGCCCCCTACGAGCAGTACTTC
TRBJ2-5 | TRBV11-2 | TRBD2 | - | 13 | CASSLVGGETQYF | TGTGCCAGCAGCTTAGTGGGGGGGGAGACCCAGTACTTC
TRBJ1-5 | TRBV7-2 | - | - | 13 | CASSRDSNQPQHF | TGTGCCAGCAGCAGAGACAGCAATCAGCCCCAGCATTTT
TRBJ1-5 | TRBV28 | - | - | 13 | CASTAGGDQPQHF | TGTGCCAGCACTGCGGGGGGGGATCAGCCCCAGCATTTT
TRBJ2-1 | TRBV27 | - | - | 15 | CASSFGGGAIHEQFF | TGTGCCAGCAGTTTTGGAGGGGGGGCGATTCATGAGCAGTTCTTC
TRBJ2-3 | TRBV27 | TRBD2 | - | 19 | CASSLGGGFAQLSTDTQYF | TGTGCCAGCAGTTTAGGCGGGGGGTTCGCCCAACTAAGCACAGATACGCAGTATTTT
TRBJ1-2 | TRBV12-3/TRBV12-4 | - | - | 13 | CASVGGTNYGYTF | TGTGCCAGCGTGGGCGGAACAAACTATGGCTACACCTTC
TRBJ1-2 | TRBV2 | - | - | 11 | CASSTAYGYTF | TGTGCCAGCAGTACGGCCTATGGCTACACCTTC
TRBJ2-3 | TRBV29-1 | - | - | 14 | CSVEEMRATDTQYF | TGCAGCGTTGAAGAGATGAGAGCCACAGATACGCAGTATTTT
TRBJ1-2 | TRBV14 | - | few | 12 | CASSQGHYGYTF | TGTGCCAGCAGCCAGGGCCACTATGGCTACACCTTC
TRBJ1-6 | TRBV27 | - | - | 12 | CASSFGNSPLHF | TGTGCCAGCAGTTTCGGGAATTCACCCCTCCACTTT
TRBJ2-5 | TRBV20-1 | - | - | 11 | CSANSGETQYF | TGCAGTGCTAACTCGGGAGAGACCCAGTACTTC
TRBJ2-1 | TRBV7-2 | - | once | 14 | CASSLALQNNEQFF | TGTGCCAGCAGCTTAGCGCTCCAGAACAATGAGCAGTTCTTC
TRBJ1-5 | TRBV6-6 | - | once | 13 | CASSFSEAQPQHF | TGTGCCAGCAGTTTCTCAGAGGCTCAGCCCCAGCATTTT
TRBJ1-1 | TRBV10-3 | - | - | 15 | CAIGKGGAVYTEAFF | TGTGCCATCGGGAAGGGGGGAGCGGTGTACACTGAAGCTTTCTTT
TRBJ1-6 | TRBV25-1 | TRBD1 | - | 16 | CASSDSRGGPNSPLHF | TGTGCCAGCAGTGATTCGCGAGGGGGCCCGAATTCACCCCTCCACTTT
TRBJ2-1 | TRBV5-1 | TRBD2 | - | 15 | CASTYTSGPYNEQFF | TGCGCCAGCACCTATACTAGCGGGCCGTACAATGAGCAGTTCTTC
TRBJ1-1 | TRBV24-1 | - | - | 14 | CATKQGGMDGEAFF | TGTGCCACCAAACAGGGCGGAATGGACGGTGAAGCTTTCTTT
TRBJ1-2 | TRBV5-1 | - | - | 14 | CASAASDLDYGYTF | TGCGCCAGCGCCGCCAGTGACCTTGACTATGGCTACACCTTC
TRBJ1-2 | TRBV7-8 | TRBD1 | - | 14 | CASSPGQGKYGYTF | TGTGCCAGCAGCCCCGGACAGGGAAAATATGGCTACACCTTC
TRBJ1-4 | TRBV21-1 | - | - | 16 | CASSKVEGPTNEKLFF | TGTGCCAGCAGCAAAGTTGAGGGACCAACTAATGAAAAACTGTTTTTT
TRBJ2-5 | TRBV6-5 | TRBD2 | - | 15 | CASGLAGGRPPTQYF | TGTGCCAGCGGTCTAGCGGGGGGGAGACCGCCGACCCAGTACTTC